A single sample gave rise to the 17 T cell receptor beta chains below, sequenced in a study of blood T cell repertoires in COVID-19. Assay: immunoSEQ multiplex PCR; the TCRdb copy retains only in-frame clones and omits some. The sample lists roughly 260,000 clones, 75% to 95% occurring once. Sequencing used peripheral blood. Receptors originate from a person under 30 with COVID-19, enrolled during active disease.

The chain links TRBV27 to TRBJ1-6; 7 positions match TRBD1. After removal of 7 bases from V and 10 bases from J, the junction contained 10 bases not matched to a gene. Germline V lookup: CDR1 MNHEY, CDR2 SMNVEV (reference sequence). This CDR3 comprises 14 residues. DNA for the CDR3: TGTGCCAGCACTCAAACAGGGGTATGGTCACCCCTCCACTTT. This gives the protein CASTQTGVWSPLHF.

This clone has just one count. The chain links TRBV6-2 or TRBV6-3 to TRBJ2-1, with TRBD1 identical over 12 bases. This CDR3 is 16 amino acids long. Germline lookup yields CDR1 MNHEY and CDR2 SVGEGT. After removal of 6 bases from V and 8 bases from J, the junction contained 11 bases not matched to a gene. In nucleotides, the CDR3 is TGTGCCAGCAGCCCCCGAGGGACAGGGGGCGGAGATGAGCAGTTCTTC. The encoded protein is CASSPRGTGGGDEQFF.

The V and J genes are TRBV9 and TRBJ2-5; 13 bases are a match to TRBD2. Germline V gene sequence: CDR1 SGDLS, CDR2 YYNGEE. This CDR3 region has 16 residues. J gave up 5 bases and V 3 bases, and 7 bases lay outside the gene matches. Here the CDR3 DNA reads TGTGCCAGCAGCGGACTAGCGGGAGGCAGTATGGAGACCCAGTACTTC. As protein: CASSGLAGGSMETQYF.

The chain recombines TRBV1 with TRBJ2-7; the table's D gene call, TRBD2, was not cross checked with the DNA. TRBV1 is given as a pseudogene. CDR3 length equals 17 residues. The CDR3 sequence is CTSSQVPISGRAYEQYF. The CDR3 DNA reads as TGCACCAGCAGCCAAGTACCGATAAGCGGGAGGGCTTACGAGCAGTACTTC.

The chain recombines TRBV21-1 with TRBJ1-2; the table's D call, TRBD1, was not checked against the DNA. TRBV21-1 is listed as a pseudogene. This CDR3 region has 14 residues. The CDR3 reads CASSKVKDKYGYTF. DNA for the CDR3: TGTGCCAGCAGCAAAGTTAAGGACAAGTATGGCTACACCTTC.

CDR3 amino acids: CASSYGTGNTEAFF. The CDR3 nucleotides are TGTGCCAGCAGTTACGGGACAGGTAACACTGAAGCTTTCTTT. The rearrangement uses TRBV6-5 and TRBJ1-1; TRBD1 matches 8 bases. The CDR3 runs 14 residues. The trim removed 2 bases at V and 2 bases at J, leaving 1 base unmatched. CDR1 and CDR2 (germline): MNHEY, SVGAGI.

The chain carries TRBV27 and TRBJ2-7, with a possible D match to TRBD1 (5 bases). The CDR3 length is 16 residues. Trimming removed 5 bases from V and 3 bases from J, with 20 bases in between. Germline values: CDR1 MNHEY, CDR2 SMNVEV (reference sequence). This chain's CDR3 is CASSPSWGSNDYEQYF. In DNA form, the CDR3 reads TGTGCCAGCAGTCCCTCCTGGGGCAGCAACGACTACGAGCAGTACTTC.

The chain employs TRBV4-2 and TRBJ1-4; D not resolved. CDR1 and CDR2 from the germline V gene are LGHNA and YNFKEQ. The CDR3 has 15 residues. V shed 0 bases and J shed 5 bases, with 10 bases lying between them. CDR3 in amino acids: CASSQDPGWNEKLFF. The CDR3 region has the DNA TGTGCCAGCAGCCAAGATCCAGGTTGGAATGAAAAACTGTTTTTT.

CDR3 sequence: CASSRGTSGSFRRLNNEQFF. CDR3 sequence (DNA): TGTGCCAGCAGCCGTGGGACTAGCGGGAGCTTTCGTCGATTAAACAATGAGCAGTTCTTC. V and J are TRBV6-6 and TRBJ2-1; 14 positions agree with TRBD2. J gave up 5 bases and V 6 bases, and 18 bases lay outside the gene matches. The CDR3 contains 20 residues. The germline CDR1 and CDR2 sequences are MNHNY and SVGAGI (reference sequence).

The rearrangement joins TRBV24-1 to TRBJ2-2; D may be TRBD1 (5 bases). The CDR3 length is 13 residues. Germline lookup yields CDR1 KGHDR and CDR2 SFDVKD. The V and J ends lost 5 bases and 7 bases respectively, with 10 bases between them. The CDR3, as DNA: TGTGCCACCAGTGGTACCAGGGTCGGGGAGCTGTTTTTT. This codes for CATSGTRVGELFF.

V and J are TRBV4-1 and TRBJ2-6, with D perhaps TRBD2 (7 bases). This CDR3 has 19 residues. Trimming shortened V by 2 bases and J by 0 bases, and 17 bases separated the two germline ends. Per germline, CDR1 MGHRA and CDR2 YSYEKL. CDR3 loop: CASSQTRGGGVSGANVLTF. CDR3 nucleotide sequence: TGCGCCAGCAGCCAAACCCGGGGAGGGGGAGTCTCTGGGGCCAACGTCCTGACTTTC.

This clone showed up many times. CDR3 sequence reads: CASSVGEGSREQYF. As DNA, the CDR3 is TGTGCCAGCAGCGTAGGAGAGGGATCTCGCGAGCAGTACTTC. The rearrangement uses TRBV9 and TRBJ2-7; possibly TRBD2 for D (5 bases). The CDR3 runs 14 residues. The V end was cut by 0 bases, the J end by 6 bases, with 13 bases between. The germline V gene encodes CDR1 SGDLS and CDR2 YYNGEE.

This chain connects TRBV13 to TRBJ1-4, with a weak D call TRBD1 (5 bases). From germline, CDR1 is PRHDT and CDR2 FYEKMQ (reference sequence). This CDR3 contains 17 residues. V dropped 0 bases and J dropped 5 bases, with 16 bases sitting between them. The CDR3 DNA follows: TGTGCCAGCAGCTTAGGCCTTGGCAGGGAATCGAATGAAAAACTGTTTTTT. The encoded protein is CASSLGLGRESNEKLFF.

The rearrangement joins TRBV2 to TRBJ1-2; D perhaps matches TRBD1 (5 bases). Trimming cost V 1 base and J 2 bases, with 17 bases left between them. CDR1 SNHLY and CDR2 FYNNEI come from the germline V gene. The CDR3 has 17 residues. The CDR3 reads CASSEGVGAGKNYGYTF. CDR3 coding DNA: TGTGCCAGCAGTGAAGGGGTAGGGGCAGGGAAGAACTATGGCTACACCTTC.

In this sample, this clone turned up once. V and J are TRBV7-2 and TRBJ2-2; tentative D call: TRBD1 (6 bases). Per germline, CDR1 SGHTA and CDR2 FQGNSA. The CDR3 is made up of 14 amino acids. V gave up 3 bases and J gave up 1 base, with 6 bases separating them. The CDR3 DNA is TGTGCCAGCAGCTTGGGACAGAACACCGGGGAGCTGTTTTTT. Translating it yields CASSLGQNTGELFF.

This clone was recorded once. The rearrangement uses TRBV28 and TRBJ2-7, with D perhaps matching TRBD2 (5 bases). From germline, CDR1 is MDHEN and CDR2 SYDVKM. Trimming took off 3 bases at V and 6 bases at J, with 15 bases between the two ends. The length of the CDR3 is 14 residues. This CDR3 is CASSFEGSISEQYF. The CDR3 coding sequence is TGTGCCAGCAGTTTTGAGGGATCTATCTCCGAGCAGTACTTC.

The gene calls are TRBV7-8 and TRBJ2-6, with TRBD1 matching over 9 bases. V shed 0 bases, J shed 0 bases, and the junction held 12 bases outside the gene matches. Germline CDR1 reads SGHVS; CDR2 reads FQNEAQ. The length of the CDR3 is 21 residues. The CDR3 region is CASSLAISDRGLSSGANVLTF. CDR3 coding DNA: TGTGCCAGCAGCTTAGCCATATCGGACAGGGGCCTAAGCTCTGGGGCCAACGTCCTGACTTTC.